This TCR beta chain was found in a study of Ad26.COV2.S vaccination and SARS-CoV-2 variants. In the study overall: Doses of Ad26.COV2.S were injected into muscle once or twice, 56 days apart.

Repertoires were generated with immunoSEQ multiplex PCR, while TCRdb's copy carries only in-frame clones and drops some. The table lists some 240,000 clones, around 88% of them singletons. Treatment specified: about 20 received Ad26.COV2.S at low or high dose, single or two shots; about 5 received placebo; per-sample allocation not given. Following the first vaccine or placebo injection, samples were taken on day 63. The CDR3 sequence is 12 residues long. Germline CDR1 and CDR2: SGDLS and YYNGEE. As for this clone: Its antigen remains unknown.

Regarding the study as a whole: Analyses of TCR breadth and depth may have underestimated total T cell responses. It was found that vaccine and placebo recipients had similar non-spike TCR breadth.

Source: peripheral blood, taken in a trial of Ad26.COV2.S vaccine versus placebo. The J gene is TRBJ2-5, the V gene TRBV9, with TRBD2 matching 13 bases. This TCR was recovered from a person between 18 and 59 years old who received the Ad26.COV2.S COVID-19 vaccine or a placebo. DNA of the CDR3: TGTGTTGGGACTAGCGGGAAAGAGACCCAGTACTTC. Translated: CVGTSGKETQYF.